A selection of T cell receptor beta chains follows, all from one sample in a study of a mutant IDH1 vaccine in newly diagnosed glioma. TCRdb's table, derived via immunoSEQ multiplex PCR, lists solely in-frame clones and lacks some. The data contain roughly 21,000 clones, approximately 85% of them singletons. The sequenced sample was PBMCs, obtained from a glioma patient treated with radiotherapy, temozolomide or both. Receptors were obtained from a man in his forties with glioma. The CDR3 runs from the conserved cysteine through the conserved F or W. The D gene is left open where the match is weak. Clone size is shown for a subset of rows, as once, few, many or a class of expanded clone.

NA	TRBJ1-1	NA	TRBV11-3	TGTGCCAGCAGCATGAGAGGCTCCACTGAAGCTTTCTTT	CASSMRGSTEAFF
few	TRBJ1-1	NA	TRBV5-1	TGCGCCAGCAGCCGATATTCGAACACTGAAGCTTTCTTT	CASSRYSNTEAFF
once	TRBJ2-5	TRBD2	TRBV5-1	TGCGCCAGCAGCACCGGACTAGCGGGAGGAGAGACCCAGTACTTC	CASSTGLAGGETQYF
once	TRBJ2-1	TRBD1	TRBV6-1	TGTGCCACTTACAGGGGACGCAATGAGCAGTTCTTC	CATYRGRNEQFF
NA	TRBJ1-5	TRBD1	TRBV19	TGTGCCAGTAGCCCTGGGACAGGCGGAAGCCAGCCCCAGCATTTT	CASSPGTGGSQPQHF
few	TRBJ1-2	NA	TRBV20-1	TGCAGTGCTAGTGAAGGGGGAGGCTACACCTTC	CSASEGGGYTF
few	TRBJ2-7	NA	TRBV27	TGTGCCAGCAGTTTAGTCAGAGGTCAGGGTAACGAGCAGTACTTC	CASSLVRGQGNEQYF
NA	TRBJ1-1	TRBD1	TRBV2	TGTGCCAGCAGGAGTCCCGGGACAGGGAACACTGAAGCTTTCTTT	CASRSPGTGNTEAFF
NA	TRBJ1-2	TRBD1	TRBV2	TGTGCCAGCACCGTAAGACAGGGGGCCGGCTATGGCTACACCTTC	CASTVRQGAGYGYTF
NA	TRBJ1-6	NA	TRBV5-1	TGCGCCAGCAGCTTGGACAGTCTTTATAATTCACCCCTCCACTTT	CASSLDSLYNSPLHF
few	TRBJ1-1	TRBD1	TRBV30	TGTGCCTGGAGTGTATCGACAGGGAGCACTGAAGCTTTCTTT	CAWSVSTGSTEAFF
NA	TRBJ1-2	NA	TRBV10-1	TGCGCCAGCAGTGAAGGCGGCTATGGCTACACCTTC	CASSEGGYGYTF
NA	TRBJ2-2	TRBD1	TRBV5-4	TGTGCCAGCAGCACTTCTAACAGGGGGTTAAAAACCGGGGAGCTGTTTTTT	CASSTSNRGLKTGELFF
once	TRBJ2-5	NA	TRBV5-6	TGTGCCAGCAGCTTGGGGTCGTCTACCAAGTACTTC	CASSLGSSTKYF
NA	TRBJ1-1	TRBD1	TRBV7-8	TGTGCCAGCAGCTCGCGACAGGGGTGGAACACTGAAGCTTTCTTT	CASSSRQGWNTEAFF
NA	TRBJ1-1	NA	TRBV7-9	TGTGCCAGCAGCTCAATCACGGGAACTGAAGCTTTCTTT	CASSSITGTEAFF
once	TRBJ1-2	NA	TRBV19	TGTGCCAGTAGTATTCCCCAGGGTCTCTATGGCTACACCTTC	CASSIPQGLYGYTF
NA	TRBJ1-2	NA	TRBV5-5	TGTGCCAGCAGCTTGGACTATGGCTACACCTTC	CASSLDYGYTF
NA	TRBJ1-1	NA	TRBV30	TGTGCCTGGAGTGTTAGCAGCGGGGGCACTGAAGCTTTCTTT	CAWSVSSGGTEAFF
NA	TRBJ2-1	NA	TRBV7-2	TGTGCCAGCAGCGCCCCGAAGGAGGTCGATGAGCAGTTCTTC	CASSAPKEVDEQFF
NA	TRBJ2-2	NA	TRBV2	TGTGCCAGCAGCCCGACTAGAGGCACCGGGGAGCTGTTTTTT	CASSPTRGTGELFF
NA	TRBJ2-5	NA	TRBV2	TGTGCCAGCACCCAGGGGCCCCATTCTGGGGCCCAGTACTTC	CASTQGPHSGAQYF
NA	TRBJ1-1	NA	TRBV5-1	TGCGCCAGCAGCCCCTCCGCAGGGAACACTGAAGCTTTCTTT	CASSPSAGNTEAFF
NA	TRBJ1-1	NA	TRBV28	TGTGCCAGCAGGTCGCAGGGAGGGAACACTGAAGCTTTCTTT	CASRSQGGNTEAFF
few	TRBJ1-1	NA	TRBV19	TGTGCCAGTGCCACGGTCACTGAAGCTTTCTTT	CASATVTEAFF
NA	TRBJ1-5	NA	TRBV5-4	TGTGCCAGCAGCGCTGACGGGGCCCCTGATCAGCCCCAGCATTTT	CASSADGAPDQPQHF
few	TRBJ1-1	TRBD1	TRBV19	TGTGCCAGTAGTTTTAGGACAGGGACCACTGAAGCTTTCTTT	CASSFRTGTTEAFF
NA	TRBJ2-7	TRBD1	TRBV5-1	TGCGCCAGCAGCCCGGGGACAGGGCACTACCTCTCCATCTTC	CASSPGTGHYLSIF
NA	TRBJ2-7	TRBD1	TRBV7-2	TGTGCCAGCAGCGACCGACAGGGGCCCTACGAGCAGTACTTC	CASSDRQGPYEQYF
NA	TRBJ2-5	TRBD2	TRBV23-1	TGCGCCAGCAGTCAATCGGGCGGCGGGAGGGGGGAAGAGACCCAGTACTTC	CASSQSGGGRGEETQYF
NA	TRBJ2-1	TRBD2	TRBV7-3	TGTGCCAGCAGCTCAACCAGGACTAGCGGAGTTCCCAATGAGCAGTTCTTC	CASSSTRTSGVPNEQFF
NA	TRBJ1-4	TRBD1	TRBV5-1	TGCGCCAGCAGCTTTACCGGGACAGGGGACGAAAAACTGTTTTTT	CASSFTGTGDEKLFF
NA	TRBJ1-5	TRBD1	TRBV2	TGTGCCAGCAGTCTTGGAGGGGGCTATAGCAATCAGCCCCAGCATTTT	CASSLGGGYSNQPQHF
NA	TRBJ2-7	TRBD1	TRBV19	TGTGCCAGTAGTGCCCGGACAGGGGGGCCCTACGAGCAGTACTTC	CASSARTGGPYEQYF
NA	TRBJ1-2	TRBD1	TRBV5-4	TGTGCCAGCAGCCGGGGGGGACAGGGACAGAACTATGGCTACACCTTC	CASSRGGQGQNYGYTF
NA	TRBJ1-4	TRBD1	TRBV5-4	TGTGCCAGCAGCACCCGGGACAGGACCCATGAAAAACTGTTTTTT	CASSTRDRTHEKLFF
NA	TRBJ1-1	NA	TRBV6-6	TGTGCCAGCAGTTATAACGCGTTCGGATACGCTTTCTTT	CASSYNAFGYAFF
NA	TRBJ1-1	NA	TRBV11-3	TGTGCCAGCAGCGTCGCCGGGACCCCAGTGGAAGCTTTCTTT	CASSVAGTPVEAFF
NA	TRBJ2-7	NA	TRBV19	TGTGCCAGTAGGGCCGTAGGGGAAGCAACCTACGAGCAGTACTTC	CASRAVGEATYEQYF
NA	TRBJ1-5	NA	TRBV4-1	TGCGCCAGCAGCCAAGAAGAAGTAGATTATAGCAATCAGCCCCAGCATTTT	CASSQEEVDYSNQPQHF
NA	TRBJ1-2	TRBD1	TRBV5-1	TGCGCCAGCAGCCCGACAGGGGCCGCTGGCTACACCTTC	CASSPTGAAGYTF
NA	TRBJ2-1	NA	TRBV25-1	TGTGCCAGCAGTGAATCCCAAAATGACAGGGAGGTGGCCAATGAGCAGTTCTTC	CASSESQNDREVANEQFF
NA	TRBJ2-3	NA	TRBV1	TGCACCAGGGTCGCCGGGAGGGAGCAAGGGGAAGATACGCAGTATTTT	CTRVAGREQGEDTQYF
NA	TRBJ1-6	NA	TRBV5-1	TGCGCCAGCAGCCCGGACCATAATTCACCCCTCCACTTT	CASSPDHNSPLHF
NA	TRBJ1-5	NA	TRBV30	TGTGCCTGGAGTGGGGGCAATCAGCCCCAGCATTTT	CAWSGGNQPQHF
NA	TRBJ1-2	TRBD1	TRBV19	TGTGCCAGTAGTGCAGGGGGCGGCTACACCTTC	CASSAGGGYTF
NA	TRBJ2-5	NA	TRBV29-1	TGCAGCGTTGCAGCGACTCCGGAGACCCAGTACTTC	CSVAATPETQYF
NA	TRBJ1-1	NA	TRBV2	TGTGCCAGCAGTGATCTGGGGCCCATGAACACTGAAGCTTTCTTT	CASSDLGPMNTEAFF
NA	TRBJ1-1	NA	TRBV6-5	TGTGCCAGCAGTTACTCCCCGACGAGATTGAACACTGAAGCTTTCTTT	CASSYSPTRLNTEAFF
NA	TRBJ1-1	NA	TRBV4-2	TGTGCCAGCAGCCAATCCTTGGCAGAGAACACTGAAGCTTTCTTT	CASSQSLAENTEAFF
NA	TRBJ2-1	NA	TRBV2	TGTGCCAGCAGGGCTAGCTCCTACAATGAGCAGTTCTTC	CASRASSYNEQFF
once	TRBJ1-6	TRBD1	TRBV6-6	TGTGCCAGCAGTTACTCGGGGGACAGGGTAAATTCACCCCTCCACTTT	CASSYSGDRVNSPLHF
NA	TRBJ2-3	NA	TRBV5-1	TGCGCCAGCAGCTTGGGAAAGGGGGTCACAGATACGCAGTATTTT	CASSLGKGVTDTQYF
once	TRBJ2-3	NA	TRBV10-1	TGCGCCAGCGGTACATCCACGGCAAGGGGTACGCAGTATTTT	CASGTSTARGTQYF